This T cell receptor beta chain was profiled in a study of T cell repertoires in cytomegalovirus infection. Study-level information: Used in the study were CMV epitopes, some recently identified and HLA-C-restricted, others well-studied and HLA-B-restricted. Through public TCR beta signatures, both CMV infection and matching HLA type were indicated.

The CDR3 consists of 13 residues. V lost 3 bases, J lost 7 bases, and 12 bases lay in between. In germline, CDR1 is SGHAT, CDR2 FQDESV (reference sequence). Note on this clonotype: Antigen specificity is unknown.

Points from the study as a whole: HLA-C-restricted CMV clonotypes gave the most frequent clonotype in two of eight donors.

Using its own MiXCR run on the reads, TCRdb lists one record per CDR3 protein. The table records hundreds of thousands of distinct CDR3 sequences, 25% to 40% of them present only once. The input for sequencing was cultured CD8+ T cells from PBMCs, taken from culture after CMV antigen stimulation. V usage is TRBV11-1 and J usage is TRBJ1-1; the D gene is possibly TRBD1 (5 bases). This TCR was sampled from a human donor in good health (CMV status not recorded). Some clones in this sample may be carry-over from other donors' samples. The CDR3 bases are TGTGCCAGCAGCTTGGGGCCGAAACTTGAAGCTTTCTTT. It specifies CASSLGPKLEAFF.